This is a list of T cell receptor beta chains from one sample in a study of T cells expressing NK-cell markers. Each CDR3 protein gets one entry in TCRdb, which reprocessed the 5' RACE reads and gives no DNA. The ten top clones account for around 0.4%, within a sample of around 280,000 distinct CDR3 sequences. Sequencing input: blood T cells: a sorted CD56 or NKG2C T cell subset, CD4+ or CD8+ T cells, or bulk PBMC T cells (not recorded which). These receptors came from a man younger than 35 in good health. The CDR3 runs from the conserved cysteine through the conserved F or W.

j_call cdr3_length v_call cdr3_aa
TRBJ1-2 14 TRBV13 CASSRDRVGYGYTF
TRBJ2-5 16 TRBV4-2 CASSQGGLAGEETQYF
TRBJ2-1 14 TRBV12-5 CASGFANPGNEQFF
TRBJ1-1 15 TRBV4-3 CASSQDDRVNTEAFF
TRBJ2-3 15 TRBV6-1 CASTLSLSNTDTQYF
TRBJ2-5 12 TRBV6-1 CASSELRGTQYF
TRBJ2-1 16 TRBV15 CATSRDRGTHQIEQFF
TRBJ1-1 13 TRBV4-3 CASSQVENTEAFF
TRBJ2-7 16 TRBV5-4 CASSSQTGQGSYEQYF
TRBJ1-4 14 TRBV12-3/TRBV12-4 CASSLSSEVGKLFF
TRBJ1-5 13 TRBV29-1 CSVEVQVNQPQHF
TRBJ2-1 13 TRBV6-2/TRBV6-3 CATQLDPGNEQFF
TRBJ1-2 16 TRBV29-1 CSVVSRQGGKVYGYTF
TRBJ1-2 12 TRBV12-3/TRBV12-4 CASSRGGDGYTF
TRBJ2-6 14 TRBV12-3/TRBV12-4 CASSPLREANVLTF
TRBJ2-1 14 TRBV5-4 CASSLKGGYDEQFF
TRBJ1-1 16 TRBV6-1 CASRIQGIVMNTEAFF
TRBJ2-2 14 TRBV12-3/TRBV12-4 CASRSTGVPGELFF
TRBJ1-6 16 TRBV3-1 CASSHSGQGRNSPLHF
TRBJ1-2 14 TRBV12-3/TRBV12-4 CASTIGQGVYGYTF
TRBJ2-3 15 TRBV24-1 CATSDLWFGADTQYF
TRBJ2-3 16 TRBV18 CASSPPGESSTDTQYF
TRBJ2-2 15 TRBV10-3 CAISEHNGNTGELFF
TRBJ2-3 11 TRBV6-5 CASLEADTQYF
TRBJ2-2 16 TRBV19 CASSTTDYPITGELFF
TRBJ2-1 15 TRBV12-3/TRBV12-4 CASSFLGGMVNEQFF
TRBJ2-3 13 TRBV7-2 CASSSSLVHTQYF
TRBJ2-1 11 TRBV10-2 CAGGGQGEQFF
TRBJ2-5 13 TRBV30 CAWSVRNQETQYF
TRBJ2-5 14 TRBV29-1 CSVRAGGQGETQYF
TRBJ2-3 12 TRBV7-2 CASSWGPDTQYF
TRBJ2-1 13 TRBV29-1 CSAGGVLSDEQFF
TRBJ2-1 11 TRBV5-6 CASRRTGQQFF
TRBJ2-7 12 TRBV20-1 CSARGDIYEQYF
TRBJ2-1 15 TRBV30 CAWLAGASSYNEQFF
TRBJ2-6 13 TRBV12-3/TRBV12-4 CASRRAGANVLTF
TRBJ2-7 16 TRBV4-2 CASSRSPQGFSYEQYF
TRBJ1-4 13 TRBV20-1 CSASTGTNEKLFF
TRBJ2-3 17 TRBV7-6 CASSLGTGGVTTDTQYF
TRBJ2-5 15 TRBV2 CASSESQGGSETQYF
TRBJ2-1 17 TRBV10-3 CAISGRGLAGAGNEQFF
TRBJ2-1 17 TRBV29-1 CSVPQSRAKSSYNEQFF
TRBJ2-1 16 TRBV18 CASSPLRREGRYEQFF
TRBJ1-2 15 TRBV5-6 CASSFLQKLNYGYTF
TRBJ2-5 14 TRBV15 CATSRAGRQETQYF
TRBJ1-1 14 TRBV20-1 CSARRTGENTEAFF
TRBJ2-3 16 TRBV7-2 CASSLLGLAGSRTQYF
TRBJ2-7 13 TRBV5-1 CASSFPGLREQYF
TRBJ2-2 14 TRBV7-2 CASSSRRDGGELFF
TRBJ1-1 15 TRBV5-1 CASSVDGGRNTEAFF
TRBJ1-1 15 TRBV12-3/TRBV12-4 CASSSGGSTNTEAFF